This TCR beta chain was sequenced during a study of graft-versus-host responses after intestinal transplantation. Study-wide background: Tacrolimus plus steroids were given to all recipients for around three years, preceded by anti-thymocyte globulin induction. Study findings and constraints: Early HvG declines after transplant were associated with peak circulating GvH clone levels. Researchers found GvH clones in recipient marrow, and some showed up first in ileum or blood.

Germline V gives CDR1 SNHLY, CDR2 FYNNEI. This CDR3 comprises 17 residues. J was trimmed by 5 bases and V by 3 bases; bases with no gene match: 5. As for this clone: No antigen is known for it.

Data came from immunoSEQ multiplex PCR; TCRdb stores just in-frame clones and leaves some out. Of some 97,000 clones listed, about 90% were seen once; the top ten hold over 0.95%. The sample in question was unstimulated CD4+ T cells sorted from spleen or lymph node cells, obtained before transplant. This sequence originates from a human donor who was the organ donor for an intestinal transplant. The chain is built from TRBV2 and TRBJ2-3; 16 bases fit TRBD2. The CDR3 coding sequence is TGTGCCAGCAGTGACCAGGGACTAGCGGGGGGGCGAGATACGCAGTATTTT. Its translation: CASSDQGLAGGRDTQYF.